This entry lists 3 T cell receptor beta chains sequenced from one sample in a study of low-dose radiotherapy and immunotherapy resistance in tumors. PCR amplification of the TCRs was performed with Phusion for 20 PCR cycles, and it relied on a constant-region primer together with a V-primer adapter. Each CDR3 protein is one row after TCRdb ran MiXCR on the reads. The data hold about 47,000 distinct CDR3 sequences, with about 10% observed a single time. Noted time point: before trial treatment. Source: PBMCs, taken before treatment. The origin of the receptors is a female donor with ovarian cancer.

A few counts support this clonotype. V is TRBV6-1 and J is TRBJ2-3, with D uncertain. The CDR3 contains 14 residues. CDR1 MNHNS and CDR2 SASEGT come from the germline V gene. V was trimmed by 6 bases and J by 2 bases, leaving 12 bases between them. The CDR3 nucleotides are TGTGCCAGCAGCCCTTGGAGTCACACAGATACGCAGTATTTT. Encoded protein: CASSPWSHTDTQYF.

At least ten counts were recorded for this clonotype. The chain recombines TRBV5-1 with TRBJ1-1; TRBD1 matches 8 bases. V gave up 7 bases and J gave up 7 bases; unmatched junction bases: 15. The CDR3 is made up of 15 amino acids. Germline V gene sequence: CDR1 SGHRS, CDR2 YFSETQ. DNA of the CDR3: TGCGCCAGCTCCCAGGGGGCTACTGGAGGGAATGAAGCTTTCTTT. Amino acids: CASSQGATGGNEAFF.

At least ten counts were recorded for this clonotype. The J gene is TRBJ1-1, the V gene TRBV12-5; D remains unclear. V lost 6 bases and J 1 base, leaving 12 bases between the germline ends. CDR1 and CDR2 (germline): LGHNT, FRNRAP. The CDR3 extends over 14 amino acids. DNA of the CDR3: TGTGCTAGTGGCCTACAGAAGCCGAACACTGAAGCTTTCTTT. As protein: CASGLQKPNTEAFF.